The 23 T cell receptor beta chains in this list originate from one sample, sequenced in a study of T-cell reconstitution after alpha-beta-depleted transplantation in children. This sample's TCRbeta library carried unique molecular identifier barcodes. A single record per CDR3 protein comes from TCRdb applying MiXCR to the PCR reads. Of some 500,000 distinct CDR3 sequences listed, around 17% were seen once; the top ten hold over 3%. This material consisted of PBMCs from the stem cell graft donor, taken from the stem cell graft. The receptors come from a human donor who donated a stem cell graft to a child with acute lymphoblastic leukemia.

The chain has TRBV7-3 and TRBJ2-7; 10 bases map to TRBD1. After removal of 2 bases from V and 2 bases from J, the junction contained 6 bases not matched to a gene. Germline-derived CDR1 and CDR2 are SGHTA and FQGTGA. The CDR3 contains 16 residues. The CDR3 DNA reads TGTGCCAGCAGCTTAGGGGGACAGGGGCACACCTACGAGCAGTACTTC. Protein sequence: CASSLGGQGHTYEQYF.

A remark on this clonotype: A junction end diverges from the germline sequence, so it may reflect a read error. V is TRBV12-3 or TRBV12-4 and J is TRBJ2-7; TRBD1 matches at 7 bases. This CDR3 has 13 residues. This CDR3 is CASSLALGRTGNF. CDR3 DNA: TGTGCCAGCAGTTTAGCGCTGGGGCGGACAGGAAACTTC.

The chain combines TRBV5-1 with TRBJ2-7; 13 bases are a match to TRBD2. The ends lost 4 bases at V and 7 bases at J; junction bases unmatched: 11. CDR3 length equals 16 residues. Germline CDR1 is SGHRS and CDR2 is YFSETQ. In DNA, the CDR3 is TGCGCCAGCAGCCCGGGACTAGCGGGACTCCCGGGGGAGCAGTACTTC. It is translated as CASSPGLAGLPGEQYF.

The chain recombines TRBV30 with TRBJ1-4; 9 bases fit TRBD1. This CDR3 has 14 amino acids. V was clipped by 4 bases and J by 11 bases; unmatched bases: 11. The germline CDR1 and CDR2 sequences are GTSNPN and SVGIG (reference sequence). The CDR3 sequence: CAWIRTGGSEKLFF. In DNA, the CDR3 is TGTGCCTGGATTAGAACAGGGGGCTCGGAGAAACTGTTTTTT.

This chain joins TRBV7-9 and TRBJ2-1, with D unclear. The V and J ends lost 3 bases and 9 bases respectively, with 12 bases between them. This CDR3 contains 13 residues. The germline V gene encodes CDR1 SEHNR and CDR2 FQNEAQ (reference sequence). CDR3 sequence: CASSLVALGEQFF. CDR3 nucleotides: TGTGCCAGCAGCTTGGTAGCTCTCGGTGAGCAGTTCTTC.

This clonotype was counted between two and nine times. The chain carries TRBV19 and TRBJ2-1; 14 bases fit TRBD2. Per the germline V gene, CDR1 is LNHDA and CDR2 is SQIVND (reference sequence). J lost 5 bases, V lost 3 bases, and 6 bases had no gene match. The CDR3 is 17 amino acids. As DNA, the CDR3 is TGTGCCAGTAGTATGGAGGGACTAGCGGGAGTAAACAATGAGCAGTTCTTC. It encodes CASSMEGLAGVNNEQFF.

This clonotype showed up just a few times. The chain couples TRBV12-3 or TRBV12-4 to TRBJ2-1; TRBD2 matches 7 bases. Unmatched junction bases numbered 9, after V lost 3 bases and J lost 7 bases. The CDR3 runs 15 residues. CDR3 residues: CASSFPGLGTNEQFF. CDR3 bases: TGTGCCAGCAGTTTCCCAGGACTAGGAACTAATGAGCAGTTCTTC.

CDR3 nucleotides: TGTGCCAGCAGCGTAGCTGAGACCTTGGGCGGAAACACCATATATTTT. It yields the protein CASSVAETLGGNTIYF. The chain links TRBV9 to TRBJ1-3; the D is unclear. The CDR3 sequence is 16 residues long. V was trimmed by 0 bases and J by 4 bases, leaving 14 bases between them. Germline CDR1 and CDR2: SGDLS and YYNGEE.

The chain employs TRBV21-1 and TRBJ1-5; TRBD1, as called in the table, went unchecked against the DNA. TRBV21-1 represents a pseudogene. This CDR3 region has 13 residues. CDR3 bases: TGTGCCATCGCAGGGGGCCTAGGTCAGCCCCAGCATTTT. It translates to CAIAGGLGQPQHF.

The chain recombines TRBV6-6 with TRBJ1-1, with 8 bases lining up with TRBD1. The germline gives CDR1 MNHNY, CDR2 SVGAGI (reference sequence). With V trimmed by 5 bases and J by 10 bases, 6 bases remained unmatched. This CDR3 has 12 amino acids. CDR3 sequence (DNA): TGTGCCAGCAGTCTGGACAGGGAGACAGCTTTCTTT. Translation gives CASSLDRETAFF.

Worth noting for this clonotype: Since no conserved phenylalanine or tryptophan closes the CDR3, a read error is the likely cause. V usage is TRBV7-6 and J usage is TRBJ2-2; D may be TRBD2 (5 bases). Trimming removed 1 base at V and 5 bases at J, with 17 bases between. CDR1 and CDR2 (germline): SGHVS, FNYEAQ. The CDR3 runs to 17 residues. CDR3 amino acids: CASSLGSRGKRTGELFL. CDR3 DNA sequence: TGTGCCAGCAGCTTAGGCAGCCGAGGAAAGCGGACCGGGGAGCTGTTTTTG.

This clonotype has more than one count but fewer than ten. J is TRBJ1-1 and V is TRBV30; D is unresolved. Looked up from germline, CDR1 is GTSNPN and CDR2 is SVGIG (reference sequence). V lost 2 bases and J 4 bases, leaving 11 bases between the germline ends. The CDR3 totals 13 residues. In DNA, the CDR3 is TGTGCCTGGAGTCTAACAAACCCCACTGAAGCTTTCTTT. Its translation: CAWSLTNPTEAFF.

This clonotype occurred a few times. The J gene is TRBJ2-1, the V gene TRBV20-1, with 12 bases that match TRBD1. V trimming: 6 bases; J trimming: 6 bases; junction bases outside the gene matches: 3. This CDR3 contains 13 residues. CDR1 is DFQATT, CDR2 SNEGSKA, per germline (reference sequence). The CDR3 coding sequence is TGCAGTGCCCGGGACAGGGGGCCCAATGAGCAGTTCTTC. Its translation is CSARDRGPNEQFF.

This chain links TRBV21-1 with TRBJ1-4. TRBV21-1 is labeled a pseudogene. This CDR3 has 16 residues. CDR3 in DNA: TGTGCCAGCAGCCCTGGTCCTAACAAGGGTTCGGAAAAACTGTTTTTT. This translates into CASSPGPNKGSEKLFF.

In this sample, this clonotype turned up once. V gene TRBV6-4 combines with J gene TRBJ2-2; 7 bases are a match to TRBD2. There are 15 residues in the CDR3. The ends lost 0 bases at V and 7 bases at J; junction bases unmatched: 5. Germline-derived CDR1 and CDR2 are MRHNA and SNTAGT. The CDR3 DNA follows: TGTGCCAGCAGTGACTCAGCGGGGACCCACGGGGAGCTGTTTTTT. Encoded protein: CASSDSAGTHGELFF.

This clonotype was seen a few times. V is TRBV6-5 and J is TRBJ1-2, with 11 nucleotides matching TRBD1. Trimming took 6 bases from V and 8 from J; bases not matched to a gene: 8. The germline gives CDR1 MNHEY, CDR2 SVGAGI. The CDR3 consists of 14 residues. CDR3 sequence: CASSYAGTGGGYTF. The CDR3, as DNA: TGTGCCAGCAGCTACGCCGGGACAGGGGGAGGCTACACCTTC.

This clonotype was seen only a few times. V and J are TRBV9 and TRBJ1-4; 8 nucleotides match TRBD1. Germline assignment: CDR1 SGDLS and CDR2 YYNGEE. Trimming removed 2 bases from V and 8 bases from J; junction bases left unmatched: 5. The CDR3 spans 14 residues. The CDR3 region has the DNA TGTGCCAGCAGCGTTCAGGGGGCAGAGGAAAAACTGTTTTTT. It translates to CASSVQGAEEKLFF.

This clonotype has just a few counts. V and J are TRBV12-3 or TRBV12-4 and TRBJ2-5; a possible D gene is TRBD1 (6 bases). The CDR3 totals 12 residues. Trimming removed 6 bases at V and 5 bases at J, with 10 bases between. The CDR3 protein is CASSTGGETQYF. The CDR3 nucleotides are TGTGCCAGCAGCACTGGGGGCGAGACCCAGTACTTC.

The CDR3 protein is CASSARYKYTEAFF. Written as DNA, the CDR3 is TGTGCCAGCAGTGCGCGATATAAGTACACTGAAGCTTTCTTT. The rearrangement joins TRBV12-3 or TRBV12-4 to TRBJ1-1; D is unclear. V lost 5 bases and J lost 3, with 13 bases in between. This CDR3 spans 14 amino acids.

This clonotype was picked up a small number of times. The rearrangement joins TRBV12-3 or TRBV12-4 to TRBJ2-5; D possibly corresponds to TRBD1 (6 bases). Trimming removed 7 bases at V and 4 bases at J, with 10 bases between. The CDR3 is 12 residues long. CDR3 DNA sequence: TGTGCCAGCACCACAGGGTTAGAGACCCAGTACTTC. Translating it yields CASTTGLETQYF.

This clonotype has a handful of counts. Here the CDR3 reads CASSLPASGKDNEQFF. Written as DNA, the CDR3 is TGTGCCAGCAGCTTACCGGCTAGCGGGAAGGACAATGAGCAGTTCTTC. The chain recombines TRBV7-9 with TRBJ2-1, with TRBD2 matching 9 bases. Unmatched junction bases numbered 7, after V lost 2 bases and J lost 5 bases. Germline CDR1 and CDR2: SEHNR and FQNEAQ (reference sequence). CDR3 length: 16 residues.

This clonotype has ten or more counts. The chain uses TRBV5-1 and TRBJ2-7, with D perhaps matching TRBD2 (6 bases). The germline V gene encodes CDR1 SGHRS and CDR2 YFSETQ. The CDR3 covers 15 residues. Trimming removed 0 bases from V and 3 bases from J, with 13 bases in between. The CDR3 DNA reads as TGCGCCAGCAGCTTGGCCACGGGAGAAAGCTACGAGCAGTACTTC. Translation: CASSLATGESYEQYF.

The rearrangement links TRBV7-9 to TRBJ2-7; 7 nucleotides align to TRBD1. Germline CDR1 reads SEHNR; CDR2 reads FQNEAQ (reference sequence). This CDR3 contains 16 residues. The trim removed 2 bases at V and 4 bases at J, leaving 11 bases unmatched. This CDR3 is CASSLPLGQEPYEQYF. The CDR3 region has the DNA TGTGCCAGCAGCTTACCACTAGGACAGGAGCCTTACGAGCAGTACTTC.